This T cell receptor (beta chain) was observed in a study of shared clonotypes between healthy human individuals (dated by TCRdb to 2018 to 2020). General notes on the study: A couple of women and a few men aged 18 to 49 years were included in the cohort. Each donor's leukapheresis produced roughly between roughly 0.9 and 9 billion PBMCs. The study deeply sequenced blood TCR repertoires of several healthy adults to estimate repertoire size and the extent of clonotype sharing between individuals. Per donor, three plates each were used for CD4 naive and CD4 memory, two for CD8 naive, and one for CD8 memory. Different laboratories and diverse techniques were used to prepare libraries and sequence TCR repertoires, to increase sequencing depth and limit assay-specific biases.

Donors were healthy HIV-negative adults with no recently reported acute infections or vaccinations. All donors were Caucasian adults living in Nashville, Tennessee, USA. Magnetic negative selection was used to enrich CD4+ T cells, after which naive cells were positively selected on CD45RA and the negative fraction became the memory subset. Blood was collected by leukapheresis, and PBMCs were isolated by Ficoll-Histopaque density gradient centrifugation and then cryopreserved in liquid nitrogen vapor phase. Purity and quantity of every magnetically sorted T cell population were checked by analytical flow cytometry. Each sorted fraction had its genomic DNA isolated and then quantified by UV absorbance on a Nanodrop 2000c. Using the deep immunoSEQ assay, TCR CDR3 regions were amplified from genomic DNA by multiplex PCR. For each cell subset, the extracted genomic DNA was distributed evenly across all wells of several immunoSEQ 96-well plates, and each plate served as one replicate. Each replicate PCR for sorted subsets received approximately 200 ng genomic DNA, equal to 28,000 or so T cell genomes. The purified libraries were quantified using a Qubit 3.0 fluorometer, sized with a Bioanalyzer 2100, and then quantified again using the KAPA Library Quantification kit. Every immunoSEQ 96-well plate was sequenced on a separate single-read 150-cycle Illumina NextSeq 550 flow cell. Regarding the original processing steps: Because the immunoSEQ output included only junctional sequences and no quality scores, the filtering could not be the same as the filtering used for full-length reads. Sequences were annotated with PyIR, a Python wrapper for IgBLAST v1.9, using IMGT germline references to assign V/J genes and CDR3. Reads were removed for weak V/J assignments (E-value above 1e-6), missing CDR3, stop codons, out-of-frame junctions, or ambiguous translated residues. A V3J clonotype was defined by an identical inferred V gene, J gene, and CDR3 amino acid sequence. Percentage overlap between repertoires was computed as shared unique clonotypes divided by the size of the smaller repertoire. RTK rarefaction, the Chao1 estimator, and Recon v2.1 estimates of unobserved clonotypes were used to assess repertoire richness. Generation probabilities were computed with OLGA for all TCRbeta clonotypes obtained by the gDNA method from several donors. TCRdb's version of the immuneACCESS table is confined to in-frame rearrangements and falls short of the full clone set. An unresolved V gene accounts for under half of the shortfall where checked; the remainder is of unknown origin. Clone size and the V and J calls come from that table; the DNA yielded D and trimming. This sample is represented by roughly 2.2 million clones; around 93% of them were singletons. The top ten hold roughly 0.34% of the sample.

For this clone: Its antigen is unknown. Base qualities are not provided; no much larger clone lies one nucleotide away.

Overall study results and their limits: Across a handful of donors, about 5.2% of naive CD4, 3.5% of naive CD8, roughly 2.3% of memory CD4, and approximately 0.42% of memory CD8 clonotypes were shared. Based on pairwise subsampling, the degree of clonotype sharing among donors was expected to be affected by sequencing depth. The genetic and exposure-history diversity represented was limited by the small number of donors. Naive subsets generally had larger estimated clonotype richness than memory subsets. Compared with non-shared clonotypes, clonotypes shared by all four sorted-subset donors had higher generation probabilities. Sampling was restricted to blood, and TCR repertoires in tissues likely differ from the TCR repertoires found in blood. Rarefaction of sorted-subset datasets indicated incomplete sequencing despite the large sequencing depth.

There are 16 amino acids in the CDR3, from cysteine to phenylalanine inclusive. This entry keeps only the CDR3 DNA: 48 bases, framed from base 1. V has 4 bases trimmed and J has 4 bases trimmed; junction bases matching no gene number 11. CDR1 is given as SGHDT and CDR2 as YYEEEE, both from the germline V gene. The receptor chain draws on TRBV5-6 and TRBJ2-7; a stretch of 10 junction bases matches TRBD1. The source of this sequence is a man in his late teens or twenties in good health. Some clones in this sample may be carry-over from other donors' samples. Sequencing was carried out using naive CD4+ T cells from PBMCs. The cell subset or site tag for this specimen amounts to: CD45RA+ positively selected. The encoded CDR3 is CASSHRQGALIYEQYF. In nucleotide form, the sequence is TGTGCCAGCAGCCATAGACAGGGGGCGCTTATATACGAGCAGTACTTC.